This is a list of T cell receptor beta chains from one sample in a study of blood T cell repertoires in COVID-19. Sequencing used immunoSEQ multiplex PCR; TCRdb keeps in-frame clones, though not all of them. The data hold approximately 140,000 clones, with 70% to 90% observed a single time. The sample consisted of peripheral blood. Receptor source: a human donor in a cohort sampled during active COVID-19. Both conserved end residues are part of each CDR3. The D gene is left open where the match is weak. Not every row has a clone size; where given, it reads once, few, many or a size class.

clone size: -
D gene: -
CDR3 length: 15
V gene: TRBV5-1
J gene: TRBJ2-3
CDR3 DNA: TGCGCCAGCAGCTTGGACGGGACTTTCACAGATACGCAGTATTTT
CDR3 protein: CASSLDGTFTDTQYF

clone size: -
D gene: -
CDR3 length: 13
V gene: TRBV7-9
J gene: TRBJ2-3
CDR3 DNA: TGTGCCAGCAGCTTAGAGAGGCGAGATACGCAGTATTTT
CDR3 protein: CASSLERRDTQYF

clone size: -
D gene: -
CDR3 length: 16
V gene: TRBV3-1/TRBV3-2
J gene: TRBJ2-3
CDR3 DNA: TGTGCCAGCAGCCAAGTGGTGCGGGGAGTCGGAGGTACGCAGTATTTT
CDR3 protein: CASSQVVRGVGGTQYF

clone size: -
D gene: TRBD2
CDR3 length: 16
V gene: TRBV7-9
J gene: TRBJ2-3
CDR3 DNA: TGTGCCAGCAGCCTACGGTTAGCGGGGGTCACAGATACGCAGTATTTT
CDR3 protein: CASSLRLAGVTDTQYF

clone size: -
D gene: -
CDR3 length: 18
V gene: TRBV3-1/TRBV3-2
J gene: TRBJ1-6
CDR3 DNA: TGTGCCAGCAGCCAAGAAGGGGGGGGCCTCCGGGTCAGTTCACCCCTCCACTTT
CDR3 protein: CASSQEGGGLRVSSPLHF

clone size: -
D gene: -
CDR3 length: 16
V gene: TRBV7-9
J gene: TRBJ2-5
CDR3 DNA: TGTGCCAGCAGCCTCCGTCGGTCGGGGGTGGGGGAGACCCAGTACTTC
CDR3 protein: CASSLRRSGVGETQYF

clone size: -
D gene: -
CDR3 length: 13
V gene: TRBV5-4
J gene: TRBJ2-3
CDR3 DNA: TGTGCCAGCAGCTCGGGAAGGACAGATACGCAGTATTTT
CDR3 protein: CASSSGRTDTQYF

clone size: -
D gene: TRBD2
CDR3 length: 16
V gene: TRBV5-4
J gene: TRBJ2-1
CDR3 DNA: TGTGCCAGCAGCTATAGTAGCGGGGGGGCCTACAATGAGCAGTTCTTC
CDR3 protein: CASSYSSGGAYNEQFF

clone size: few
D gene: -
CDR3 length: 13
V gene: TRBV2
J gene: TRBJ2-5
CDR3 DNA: TGTGCCAGCAGTCCGCAAGGGGGAGAGACCCAGTACTTC
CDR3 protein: CASSPQGGETQYF

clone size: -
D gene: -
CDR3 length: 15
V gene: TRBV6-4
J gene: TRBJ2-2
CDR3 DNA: TGTGCCAGCAGTGGTGCAGCGGGTGACACCGGGGAGCTGTTTTTT
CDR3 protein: CASSGAAGDTGELFF

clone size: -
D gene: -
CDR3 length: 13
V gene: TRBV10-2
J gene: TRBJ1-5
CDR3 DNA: TGCGCCAGCAGCACGGGTTTAGGCCAGCCCCAGCATTTT
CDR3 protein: CASSTGLGQPQHF

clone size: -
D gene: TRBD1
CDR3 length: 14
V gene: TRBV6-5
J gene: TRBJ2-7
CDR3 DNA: TGTGCCAGCAGTCCCGACAGGGGGGCCTACGAGCAGTACTTC
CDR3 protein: CASSPDRGAYEQYF

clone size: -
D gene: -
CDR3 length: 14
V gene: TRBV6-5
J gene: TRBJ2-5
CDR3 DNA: TGTGCCAGCAGTTACTGCCGGGTACAAGAGACCCAGTACTTC
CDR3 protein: CASSYCRVQETQYF

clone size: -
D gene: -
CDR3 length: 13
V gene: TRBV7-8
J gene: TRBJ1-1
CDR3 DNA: TGTGCCAGCAGCTTAGTGCAGCGCACTGAAGCTTTCTTT
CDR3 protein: CASSLVQRTEAFF

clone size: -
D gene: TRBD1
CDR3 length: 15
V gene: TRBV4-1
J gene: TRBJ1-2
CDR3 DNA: TGCGCCAGCAGCCAAGGGCAGGGGGCGATCTATGGCTACACCTTC
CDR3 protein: CASSQGQGAIYGYTF

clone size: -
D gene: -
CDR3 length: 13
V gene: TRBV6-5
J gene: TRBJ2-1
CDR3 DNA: TGTGCCAGCAGTTATGGGGGGTACAATGAGCAGTTCTTC
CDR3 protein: CASSYGGYNEQFF

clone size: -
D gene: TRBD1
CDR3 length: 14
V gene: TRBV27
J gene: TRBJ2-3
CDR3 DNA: TGTGCCATCGCCAGGGGGCTAGAGGCAGATACGCAGTATTTT
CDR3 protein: CAIARGLEADTQYF